Listed here are 13 T cell receptor beta chains from one sample, sequenced in a study of tumor and adjacent non-tumor tissue in lung cancer. The template was RNA from unsorted bulk tissue. TCRbeta libraries were built with three rounds of nested PCR, modified from ARM-PCR. Via MiXCR, TCRdb re-called the multiplex PCR reads, giving one row per CDR3 protein. The data show 89,000 or so distinct CDR3 sequences, roughly 62% seen once. Material for sequencing was lung tumor tissue. These receptors came from a man aged 65 to 79 with non-small cell lung cancer.

Notes on this clonotype: A junction boundary mismatches the germline segment, possibly from a read error. The chain recombines TRBV6-1 with TRBJ2-1, with no clear D. CDR1 is MNHNS and CDR2 is SASEGT in the germline V gene. The CDR3 extends over 16 amino acids. The CDR3 nucleotides read TGTGTCAGCATCGCGAGAGGATGGCAGTTTTTCAATGAGCAGTTCTTC. Protein sequence: CVSIARGWQFFNEQFF.

This clonotype was counted a few times. The genes are TRBV12-3 or TRBV12-4 and TRBJ2-6, with D perhaps TRBD1 or TRBD2 (5 bases each). V lost 3 bases to trimming and J lost 5 bases, with 11 bases between them. CDR3 length equals 15 residues. The DNA of the CDR3 is TGTGCCAGCAGTTTTCTGGGGGATAGGGCCAACGTCCTGACTTTC. It encodes CASSFLGDRANVLTF.

This clonotype appeared a few times. As the CDR3 is not closed by the conserved phenylalanine or tryptophan, this likely results from a read error. The V gene is TRBV6-1, the J gene TRBJ1-4, with D hard to call. CDR1 is MNHNS, CDR2 SASEGT, per germline. The CDR3 contains 15 residues. V was trimmed by 3 bases and J by 5 bases, leaving 13 bases between them. Written as DNA, the CDR3 is TGTGCCAGCAGTGACCGACGGGAGGGAAATGAAAAACTGTTTCTT. Encoded protein: CASSDRREGNEKLFL.

This chain joins TRBV28 and TRBJ2-5; TRBD1 matches 8 bases. The junction had 10 bases not matched to a gene; V was cut back by 5 bases and J by 2 bases. Looked up from germline, CDR1 is MDHEN and CDR2 is SYDVKM. The CDR3 totals 16 residues. CDR3 sequence reads: CASSTWTGLVQETQYF. In DNA, the CDR3 is TGTGCCAGCAGTACATGGACAGGGCTCGTTCAAGAGACCCAGTACTTC.

Of note for this clonotype: As the CDR3 is not closed by the conserved phenylalanine or tryptophan, this likely results from a read error. This chain joins TRBV12-3 or TRBV12-4 and TRBJ1-5; D perhaps matches TRBD1 (5 bases). The CDR3 totals 16 residues. The CDR3 loop reads CATRWGGPDGNRPQHI. The CDR3, as DNA: TGTGCCACCAGATGGGGGGGACCCGACGGCAATCGGCCCCAGCATATT.

The chain employs TRBV29-1 and TRBJ1-1; 8 bases agree with TRBD1. The CDR3 extends over 13 amino acids. CDR1 and CDR2 from the germline V gene are SQVTM and ANQGSEA. The CDR3 DNA is TGCAGAGTAAGGTTGGACAGGGCCACCGAAGCTTTCTTT. Translation gives CRVRLDRATEAFF.

In regard to this clonotype: An end of the junction does not agree with germline; a read error may underlie this. The chain joins TRBV12-3 or TRBV12-4 to TRBJ2-1; 13 nucleotides line up with TRBD2. The CDR3 is 21 residues long. The CDR3 region has the DNA TGTGCCAGCAGCTTTCCCTACGGGTCGGGCCCGACTAGCGGGGGGCTTCTTGAGCAGTTTTTC. Its translation is CASSFPYGSGPTSGGLLEQFF.

This clonotype was seen only a few times. The chain is built from TRBV5-1 and TRBJ2-1; 9 nucleotides match TRBD2. V was pared by 0 bases and J by 4 bases, with 2 bases of the junction left unmatched. Germline-derived CDR1 and CDR2 are SGHRS and YFSETQ. The CDR3 sequence is 15 residues long. In DNA, the CDR3 is TGCGCCAGCAGCTTGGGTAGCGGGGGTTACAATGAGCAGTTCTTC. This sequence encodes CASSLGSGGYNEQFF.

The genes are TRBV11-3 and TRBJ2-4; the match to TRBD1 covers 7 bases. The CDR3 contains 16 residues. Germline V gene data show CDR1 as SGHNT and CDR2 as YENEEA. CDR3 in amino acids: CISSANRGSAKNIQYF. The CDR3 coding sequence is TGTATCAGCAGCGCAAACAGGGGTTCGGCCAAAAACATTCAGTACTTC.

As regards this clonotype: The germline gene is not matched at one end of the junction; a read error may be the cause. This chain joins TRBV11-2 and TRBJ2-3; 7 bases are a match to TRBD2. Germline assignment: CDR1 SGHAT and CDR2 FQNNGV. CDR3 length: 16 residues. CDR3 loop: CASCLDITTSTDMQYF. The CDR3, as DNA: TGTGCCAGCTGCTTAGACATAACGACTAGCACAGATATGCAGTATTTT.

For this clonotype: This may arise from a read error, as a much more abundant clone is one base away. V and J are TRBV7-9 and TRBJ1-1, with D hard to call. The ends were cut back, 5 bases at V and 10 bases at J, with 17 bases in the middle. This CDR3 is 13 amino acids long. In germline, CDR1 is SEHNR, CDR2 FQNEAQ (reference sequence). The CDR3 is CASSPVGVPGAFF. The DNA of the CDR3 is TGTGCCAGCAGCCCAGTTGGAGTCCCGGGAGCTTTCTTT.

Notes on this clonotype: Here the CDR3 omits its conserved ending phenylalanine or tryptophan, so a read error is the likely source. The chain has TRBV7-8 and TRBJ2-1; 10 nucleotides match TRBD2. CDR1 is SGHVS, CDR2 FQNEAQ, per germline. The CDR3 has 14 residues. V was pared by 5 bases and J by 7 bases, with 5 bases of the junction left unmatched. The CDR3 loop reads CASSTLAGSNEQFL. The CDR3 nucleotides read TGTGCCAGCAGCACACTAGCGGGAAGTAATGAGCAGTTCTTA.

In regard to this clonotype: This may be a read error, as it is one base from a much larger clone. The chain uses TRBV29-1 and TRBJ1-2; TRBD1 is a possible D gene (5 bases). The CDR3 contains 13 residues. Germline-derived CDR1 and CDR2 are SQVTM and ANQGSEA. CDR3 nucleotides: TGCGGCGTTACGACGGCAGGGAACTATGGCTACACCTTC. The encoded protein is CGVTTAGNYGYTF.